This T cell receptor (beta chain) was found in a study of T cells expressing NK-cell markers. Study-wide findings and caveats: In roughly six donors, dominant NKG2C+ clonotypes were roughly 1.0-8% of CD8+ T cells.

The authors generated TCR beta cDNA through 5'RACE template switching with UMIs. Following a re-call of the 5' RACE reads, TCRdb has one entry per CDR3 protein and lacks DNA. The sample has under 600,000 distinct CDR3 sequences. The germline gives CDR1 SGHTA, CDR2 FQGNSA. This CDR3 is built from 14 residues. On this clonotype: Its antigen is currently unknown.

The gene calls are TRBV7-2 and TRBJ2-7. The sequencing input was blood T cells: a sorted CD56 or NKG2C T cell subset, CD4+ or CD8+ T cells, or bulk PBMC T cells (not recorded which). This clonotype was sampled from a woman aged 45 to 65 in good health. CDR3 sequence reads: CASSRYRASYEQYF.